This T cell receptor (beta chain) was retrieved from a study of CD8 T cells in ankylosing spondylitis. Findings and caveats of the study: Disease-linked clones proved CD8+ and comparatively uncommon in peripheral blood. Characteristic of ankylosing spondylitis blood, it appeared, was a TCR beta motif comprising roughly eight highly homologous variants.

In this sample, this clonotype turned up many times. No antigen is known for it. The junction and the germline gene differ at one end; a read error may be behind it. TCRdb itself ran the 5' RACE reads through MiXCR, one entry per CDR3 protein. The table shows 200,000 to 300,000 distinct CDR3 sequences, with about 10% occurring only once. The length of the CDR3 is 12 residues. CDR1 PRHDT and CDR2 FYEKMQ come from the germline V gene (reference sequence). V usage is TRBV13 and J usage is TRBJ2-2, with TRBD1 matching over 9 bases. The source is a male donor with ankylosing spondylitis or in good health (not recorded which). The source material was blood, either unsorted or a sorted T cell fraction (not recorded which). The CDR3 here is CASSSRQGGLFF. The CDR3 DNA reads TGTGCCAGCAGCTCTCGACAGGGGGGGCTGTTTTTT.